This T cell receptor beta chain was sequenced during a study of blood T cell repertoires in COVID-19. Looking at the study overall: The study drew acute and convalescent COVID-19 samples from the United States, Italy and Spain. From T cells, B-cell-depleted T cells, or PBMCs came the material, which was cDNA or gDNA.

CDR1 is LNHDA, CDR2 SQIVND, per germline (reference sequence). V shed 8 bases and J 6 bases; nucleotides not matched to a gene: 11. This CDR3 has 15 residues. Methods used by the authors: Reference gene primer amplification gave nucleated cell count estimates. Here immunoSEQ multiplex PCR was the method, and the copy in TCRdb shows in-frame clones only, minus some. D and trimming come from the DNA, and the V and J calls and clone size come from that table. Here the sample spans about 160,000 clones, around four fifths being singletons. The source of this sequence is a man in his 70s with acute or convalescent COVID-19. Sequenced sample: peripheral blood. The gene calls are TRBV19 and TRBJ1-4; 8 bases are a match to TRBD1. The CDR3, as DNA: TGTGCCAGTTCTTTATGGGCAGGGGGCGATGAAAAACTGTTTTTT. Its protein product is CASSLWAGGDEKLFF.